This TCR beta chain was identified during a study of shared clonotypes between healthy human individuals. Study results and caveats: Larger estimated richness was generally recorded for naive subsets relative to memory subsets. Shared clonotypes across all four donors exceeded non-shared ones in generation probability.

This clone has a handful of counts. Its antigen remains unknown. Germline V CDR1 and CDR2: SQVTM, ANQGSEA. The junction had 11 bases not matched to a gene; V was cut back by 2 bases and J by 7 bases. The CDR3 sequence is 14 residues long. This table comes from immunoSEQ multiplex PCR, and its TCRdb copy is limited to in-frame clones, with some not included. The sample shows 550,000 to 850,000 clones, 74% of them seen only once. The TCR originated in a woman in her twenties or thirties in good health. The chain has TRBV29-1 and TRBJ2-7, with TRBD1 matching 7 bases. Sample: memory CD4+ T cells sorted from blood. The subset was: CD45RA-negative fraction. This chain's CDR3 is CSVEHTGQAEEQYF. The CDR3 bases are TGCAGCGTTGAACATACCGGACAGGCGGAAGAGCAGTACTTC.